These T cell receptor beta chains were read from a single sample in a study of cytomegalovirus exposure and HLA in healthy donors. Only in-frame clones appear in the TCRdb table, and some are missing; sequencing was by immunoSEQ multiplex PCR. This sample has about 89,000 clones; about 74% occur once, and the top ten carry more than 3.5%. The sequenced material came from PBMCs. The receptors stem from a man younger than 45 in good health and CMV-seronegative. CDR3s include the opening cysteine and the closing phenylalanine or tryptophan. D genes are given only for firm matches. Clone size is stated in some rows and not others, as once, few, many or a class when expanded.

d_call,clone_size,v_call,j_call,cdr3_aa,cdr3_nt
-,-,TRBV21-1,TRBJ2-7,CASSKVSGTGNFYEQYF,TGTGCCAGCAGCAAAGTGTCCGGGACAGGGAACTTCTACGAGCAGTACTTC
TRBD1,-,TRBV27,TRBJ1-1,CASIPHDRGGTEAFF,TGTGCCAGCATTCCTCATGACAGGGGAGGCACTGAAGCTTTCTTT
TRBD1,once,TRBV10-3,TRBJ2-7,CAISDGQGSYEQYF,TGTGCCATCAGTGACGGACAGGGGTCCTACGAGCAGTACTTC
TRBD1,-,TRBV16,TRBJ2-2,CASSHPGTGDTGELFF,TGTGCCAGCAGCCACCCCGGGACAGGGGACACCGGGGAGCTGTTTTTT
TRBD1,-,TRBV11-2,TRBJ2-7,CASSLNPRPQGDEQYF,TGTGCCAGCAGCCTTAACCCCCGGCCTCAGGGGGACGAGCAGTACTTC
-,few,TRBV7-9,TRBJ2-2,CASSLEQIHTGELFF,TGTGCCAGCAGCTTAGAACAGATCCACACCGGGGAGCTGTTTTTT
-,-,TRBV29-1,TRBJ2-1,CSVEVLAASSYNEQFF,TGCAGCGTTGAAGTATTGGCGGCAAGCTCCTACAATGAGCAGTTCTTC
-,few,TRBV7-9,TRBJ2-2,CASSVYFGQSPNTGELFF,TGTGCCAGCAGCGTGTACTTCGGACAAAGCCCGAACACCGGGGAGCTGTTTTTT
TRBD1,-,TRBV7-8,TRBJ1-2,CASSRDRTYGYTF,TGTGCCAGCAGCCGGGACAGAACCTATGGCTACACCTTC
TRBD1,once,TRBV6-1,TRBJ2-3,CASKTGVYTDTQYF,TGTGCCAGCAAAACAGGGGTCTACACAGATACGCAGTATTTT
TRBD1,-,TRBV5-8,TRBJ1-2,CASSWDRGYGYTF,TGTGCCAGCAGCTGGGACAGGGGATATGGCTACACCTTC
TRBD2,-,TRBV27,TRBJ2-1,CASSPISGSPHEQFF,TGTGCCAGCAGTCCCATCAGCGGGAGTCCCCATGAGCAGTTCTTC
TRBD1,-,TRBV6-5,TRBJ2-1,CASSYSSGGEHNEQFF,TGTGCCAGCAGTTACTCATCAGGGGGCGAACACAATGAGCAGTTCTTC
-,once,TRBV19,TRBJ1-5,CASRARNQPQHF,TGTGCCAGTAGGGCCAGGAACCAGCCCCAGCATTTT
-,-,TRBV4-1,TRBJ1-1,CASSRGVVDTEAFF,TGCGCCAGCAGCCGGGGGGTGGTGGACACTGAAGCTTTCTTT
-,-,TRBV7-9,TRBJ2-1,CSSSLDSREQFF,TGTTCCAGCAGCTTAGACAGTAGGGAGCAGTTCTTC
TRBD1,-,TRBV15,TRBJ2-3,CATSRDPGQGPDTQYF,TGTGCCACCAGCAGAGATCCCGGACAGGGGCCAGATACGCAGTATTTT
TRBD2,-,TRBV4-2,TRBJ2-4,CASSQDLSGRGQNIQYF,TGTGCCAGCAGCCAAGATTTGAGCGGGAGGGGACAAAACATTCAGTACTTC
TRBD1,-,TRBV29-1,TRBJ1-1,CSGWTGGLGTEAFF,TGCAGCGGGTGGACAGGGGGATTGGGCACTGAAGCTTTCTTT
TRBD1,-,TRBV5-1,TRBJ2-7,CASSRKLRDRDSYEQYF,TGCGCCAGCAGCAGAAAACTCCGGGACAGGGACTCCTACGAGCAGTACTTC
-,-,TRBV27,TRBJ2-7,CASSSYRVGEQYF,TGTGCCAGCAGCAGCTACAGGGTTGGCGAGCAGTACTTC
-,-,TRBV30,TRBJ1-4,CAWSPRGPNEKLFF,TGTGCCTGGAGTCCGCGCGGCCCAAATGAAAAACTGTTTTTT
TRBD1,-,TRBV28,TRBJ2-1,CASSSGTGGYNEQFF,TGTGCCAGCAGTTCTGGGACAGGGGGCTACAATGAGCAGTTCTTC
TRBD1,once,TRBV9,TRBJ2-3,CASSAPGGRDTDTQYF,TGTGCCAGCAGTGCACCAGGGGGCCGGGACACAGATACGCAGTATTTT
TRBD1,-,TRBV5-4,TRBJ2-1,CASSLVGTDNEQFF,TGTGCCAGCAGCTTGGTTGGGACAGACAATGAGCAGTTCTTC
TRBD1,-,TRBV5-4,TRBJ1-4,CASSTPGQQNEKLFF,TGTGCCAGCAGCACCCCGGGACAGCAAAATGAAAAACTGTTTTTT
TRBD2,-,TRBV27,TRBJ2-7,CASSLSLAGHHEQYF,TGTGCCAGCAGTTTATCACTAGCGGGACATCACGAGCAGTACTTC
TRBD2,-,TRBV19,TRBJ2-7,CASSIAGGEYEQYF,TGTGCCAGTAGTATCGCGGGGGGAGAGTACGAGCAGTACTTC
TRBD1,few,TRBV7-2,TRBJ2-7,CASSSTRDRGSYEQYF,TGTGCCAGCAGCTCCACTCGGGACAGGGGGTCCTACGAGCAGTACTTC
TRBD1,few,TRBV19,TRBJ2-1,CASSILGQGTNEQFF,TGTGCCAGTAGTATATTGGGACAGGGAACGAATGAGCAGTTCTTC
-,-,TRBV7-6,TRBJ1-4,CASSQQDREKLFF,TGTGCCAGCAGCCAACAAGACAGGGAAAAACTGTTTTTT
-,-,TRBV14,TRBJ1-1,CASSRQWGGNTEAFF,TGTGCCAGCAGCCGCCAATGGGGGGGGAACACTGAAGCTTTCTTT
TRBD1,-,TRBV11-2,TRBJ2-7,CASSSQAGTGRYEQYF,TGTGCCAGCAGCTCCCAAGCCGGGACAGGGCGCTACGAGCAGTACTTC
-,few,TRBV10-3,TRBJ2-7,CAISEAGGPGREQYF,TGTGCCATCAGTGAGGCTGGAGGACCTGGTAGGGAGCAGTACTTC
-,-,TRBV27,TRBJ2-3,CASSFMRYSTDTQYF,TGTGCCAGCAGTTTTATGCGGTATAGCACAGATACGCAGTATTTT
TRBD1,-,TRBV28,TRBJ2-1,CASSSTGTGVLNEQFF,TGTGCCAGCAGTTCAACCGGGACAGGGGTTCTCAATGAGCAGTTCTTC
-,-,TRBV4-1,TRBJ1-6,CASSQDALGHYNSPLHF,TGCGCCAGCAGCCAAGATGCCCTGGGACACTATAATTCACCCCTCCACTTT
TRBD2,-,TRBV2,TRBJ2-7,CASSEAPAGGYEQYF,TGTGCCAGCAGTGAAGCGCCCGCGGGAGGGTACGAGCAGTACTTC
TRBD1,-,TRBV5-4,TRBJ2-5,CASSSQDRGRETQYF,TGTGCCAGCAGCTCTCAGGACAGGGGGCGTGAGACCCAGTACTTC
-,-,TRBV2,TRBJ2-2,CASSELGAANTGELFF,TGTGCCAGCAGTGAATTGGGGGCAGCGAACACCGGGGAGCTGTTTTTT
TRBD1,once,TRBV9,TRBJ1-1,CASSFSGQGASEAFF,TGTGCCAGCAGCTTTTCGGGACAGGGGGCATCTGAAGCTTTCTTT
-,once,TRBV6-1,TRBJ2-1,CASSPSSSRSDEQFF,TGTGCCAGCAGCCCCTCTAGTAGCCGTTCCGATGAGCAGTTCTTC
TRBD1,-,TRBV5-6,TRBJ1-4,CASSLRDSYATNEKLFF,TGTGCCAGCAGCTTAAGGGACAGCTATGCAACTAATGAAAAACTGTTTTTT
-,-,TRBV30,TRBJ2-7,CAWSVGSSYEQYF,TGTGCCTGGAGTGTGGGCAGCTCCTACGAGCAGTACTTC
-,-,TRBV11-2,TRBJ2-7,CASSLETPSYEQYF,TGTGCCAGCAGCTTAGAGACACCCTCCTACGAGCAGTACTTC